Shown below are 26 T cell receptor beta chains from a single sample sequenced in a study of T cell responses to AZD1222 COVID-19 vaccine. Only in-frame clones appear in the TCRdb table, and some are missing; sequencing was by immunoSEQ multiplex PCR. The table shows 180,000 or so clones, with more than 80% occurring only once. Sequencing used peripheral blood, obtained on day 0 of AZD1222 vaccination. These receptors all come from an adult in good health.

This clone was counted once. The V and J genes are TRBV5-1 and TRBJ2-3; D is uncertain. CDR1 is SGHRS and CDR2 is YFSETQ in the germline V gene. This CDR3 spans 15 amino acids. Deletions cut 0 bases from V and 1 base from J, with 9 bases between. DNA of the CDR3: TGCGCCAGCAGCTTGGTTCCCGGCGGCACAGATACGCAGTATTTT. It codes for CASSLVPGGTDTQYF.

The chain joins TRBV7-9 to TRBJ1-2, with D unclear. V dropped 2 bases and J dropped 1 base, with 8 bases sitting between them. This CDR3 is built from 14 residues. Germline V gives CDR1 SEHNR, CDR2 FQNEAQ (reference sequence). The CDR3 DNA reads TGTGCCAGCAGCTTACAACAAGTTAACTATGGCTACACCTTC. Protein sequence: CASSLQQVNYGYTF.

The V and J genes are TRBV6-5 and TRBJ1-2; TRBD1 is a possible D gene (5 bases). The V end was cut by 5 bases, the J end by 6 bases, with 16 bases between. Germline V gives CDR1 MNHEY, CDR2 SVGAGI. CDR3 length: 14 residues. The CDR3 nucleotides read TGTGCCAGCAGTACGCGGGGGGAGCCAAATGGCTACACCTTC. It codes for CASSTRGEPNGYTF.

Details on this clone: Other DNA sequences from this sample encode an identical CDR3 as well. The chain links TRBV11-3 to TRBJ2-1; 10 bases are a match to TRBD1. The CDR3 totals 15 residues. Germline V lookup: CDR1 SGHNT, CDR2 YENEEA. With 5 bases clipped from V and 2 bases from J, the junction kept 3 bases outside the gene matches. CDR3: CASSLGQGAYNEQFF. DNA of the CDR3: TGTGCCAGCAGCCTAGGACAGGGGGCCTACAATGAGCAGTTCTTC.

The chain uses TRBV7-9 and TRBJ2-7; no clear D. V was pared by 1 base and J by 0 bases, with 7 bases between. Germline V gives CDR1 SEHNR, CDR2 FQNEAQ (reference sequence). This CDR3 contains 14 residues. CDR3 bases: TGTGCCAGCAGCTTAGTGGCGTCCTCCTACGAGCAGTACTTC. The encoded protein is CASSLVASSYEQYF.

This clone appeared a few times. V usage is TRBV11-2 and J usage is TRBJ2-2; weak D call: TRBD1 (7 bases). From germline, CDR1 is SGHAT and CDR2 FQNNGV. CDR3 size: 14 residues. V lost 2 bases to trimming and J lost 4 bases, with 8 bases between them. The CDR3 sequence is CASSLQGGTGELFF. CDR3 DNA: TGTGCCAGCAGCTTACAGGGGGGCACCGGGGAGCTGTTTTTT.

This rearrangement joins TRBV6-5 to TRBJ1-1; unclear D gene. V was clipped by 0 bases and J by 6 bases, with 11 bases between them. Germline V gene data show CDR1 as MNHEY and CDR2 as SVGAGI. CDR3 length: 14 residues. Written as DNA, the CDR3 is TGTGCCAGCAGTTACTCCGGGGTAAGGTCTGAAGCTTTCTTT. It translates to CASSYSGVRSEAFF.

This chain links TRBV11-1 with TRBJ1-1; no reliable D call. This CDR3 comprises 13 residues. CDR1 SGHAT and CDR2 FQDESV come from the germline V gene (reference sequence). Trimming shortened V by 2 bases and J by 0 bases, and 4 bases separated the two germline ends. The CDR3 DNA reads TGTGCCAGCAGCTTACAGTTGAACACTGAAGCTTTCTTT. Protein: CASSLQLNTEAFF.

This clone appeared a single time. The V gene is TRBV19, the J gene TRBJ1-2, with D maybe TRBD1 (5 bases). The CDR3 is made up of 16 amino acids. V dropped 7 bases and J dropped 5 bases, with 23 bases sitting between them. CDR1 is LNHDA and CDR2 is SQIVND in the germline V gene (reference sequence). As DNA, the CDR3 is TGTGCCAGTACTCAAACGCCGGCCGGGACTGTTTATGGCTACACCTTC. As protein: CASTQTPAGTVYGYTF.

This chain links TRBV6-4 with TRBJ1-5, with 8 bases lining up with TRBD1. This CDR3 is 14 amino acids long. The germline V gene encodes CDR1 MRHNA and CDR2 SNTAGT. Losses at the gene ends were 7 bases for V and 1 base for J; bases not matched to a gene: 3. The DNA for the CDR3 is TGTGCCAGCAACTGGACAGGGAGCAATCAGCCCCAGCATTTT. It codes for CASNWTGSNQPQHF.

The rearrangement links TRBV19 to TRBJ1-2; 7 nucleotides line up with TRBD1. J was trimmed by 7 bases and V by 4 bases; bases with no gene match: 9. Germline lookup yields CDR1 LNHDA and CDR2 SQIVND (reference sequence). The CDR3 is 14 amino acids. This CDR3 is CASSRQGSSFGYTF. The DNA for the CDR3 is TGTGCCAGTAGTAGACAGGGAAGTTCGTTTGGCTACACCTTC.

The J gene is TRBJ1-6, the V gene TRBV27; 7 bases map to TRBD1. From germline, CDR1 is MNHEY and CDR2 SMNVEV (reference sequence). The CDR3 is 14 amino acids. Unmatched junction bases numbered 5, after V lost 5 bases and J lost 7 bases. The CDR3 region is CASSLTGRNSPLHF. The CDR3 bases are TGTGCCAGCAGTCTGACAGGGAGGAATTCACCCCTCCACTTT.

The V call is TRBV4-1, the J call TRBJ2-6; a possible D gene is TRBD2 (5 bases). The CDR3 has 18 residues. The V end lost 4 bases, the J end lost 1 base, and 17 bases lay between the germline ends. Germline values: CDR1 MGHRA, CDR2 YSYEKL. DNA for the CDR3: TGCGCCAGCAGCCTTCTGAGAGGGCTGGAATCTGGGGCCAACGTCCTGACTTTC. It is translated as CASSLLRGLESGANVLTF.

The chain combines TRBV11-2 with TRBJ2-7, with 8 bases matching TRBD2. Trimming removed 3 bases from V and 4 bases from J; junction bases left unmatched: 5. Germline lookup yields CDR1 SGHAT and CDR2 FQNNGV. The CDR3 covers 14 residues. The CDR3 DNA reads TGTGCCAGCAGCTTCGGCGGGGGGCCTTACGAGCAGTACTTC. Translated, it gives CASSFGGGPYEQYF.

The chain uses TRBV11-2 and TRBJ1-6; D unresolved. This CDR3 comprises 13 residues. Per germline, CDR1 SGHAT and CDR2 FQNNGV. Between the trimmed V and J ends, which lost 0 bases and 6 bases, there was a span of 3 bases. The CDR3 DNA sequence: TGTGCCAGCAGCTTAGAGGTTAATTCACCCCTCCACTTT. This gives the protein CASSLEVNSPLHF.

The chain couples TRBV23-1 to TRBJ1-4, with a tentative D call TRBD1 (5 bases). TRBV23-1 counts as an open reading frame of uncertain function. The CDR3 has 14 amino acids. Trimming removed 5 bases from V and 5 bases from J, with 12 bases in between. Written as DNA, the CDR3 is TGCGCCAGCAGTACCCGGTGGGGGAATGAAAAACTGTTTTTT. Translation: CASSTRWGNEKLFF.

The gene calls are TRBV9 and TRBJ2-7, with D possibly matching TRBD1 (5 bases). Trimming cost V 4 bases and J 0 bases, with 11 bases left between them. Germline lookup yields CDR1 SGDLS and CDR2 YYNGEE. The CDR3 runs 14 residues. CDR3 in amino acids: CASSPRQSSYEQYF. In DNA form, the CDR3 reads TGTGCCAGCAGCCCTCGACAGAGCTCCTACGAGCAGTACTTC.

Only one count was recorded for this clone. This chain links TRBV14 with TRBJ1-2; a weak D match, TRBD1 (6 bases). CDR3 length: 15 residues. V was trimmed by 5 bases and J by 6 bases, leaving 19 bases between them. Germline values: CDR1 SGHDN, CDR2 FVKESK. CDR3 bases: TGTGCCAGCAGCTTCCACTCAGGACAGAGAAATGGCTACACCTTC. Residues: CASSFHSGQRNGYTF.

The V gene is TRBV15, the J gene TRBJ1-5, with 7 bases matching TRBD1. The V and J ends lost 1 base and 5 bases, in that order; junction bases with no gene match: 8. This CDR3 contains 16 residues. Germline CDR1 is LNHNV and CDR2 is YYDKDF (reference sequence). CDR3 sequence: CATSRGFGQDDQPQHF. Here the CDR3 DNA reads TGTGCCACCAGCAGAGGCTTCGGACAGGATGATCAGCCCCAGCATTTT.

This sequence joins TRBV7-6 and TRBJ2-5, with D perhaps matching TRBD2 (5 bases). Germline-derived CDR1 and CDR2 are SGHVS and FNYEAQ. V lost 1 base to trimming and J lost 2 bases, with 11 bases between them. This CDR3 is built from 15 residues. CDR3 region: CASSLGSLAQETQYF. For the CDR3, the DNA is TGTGCCAGCAGCTTAGGGTCCCTAGCTCAAGAGACCCAGTACTTC.

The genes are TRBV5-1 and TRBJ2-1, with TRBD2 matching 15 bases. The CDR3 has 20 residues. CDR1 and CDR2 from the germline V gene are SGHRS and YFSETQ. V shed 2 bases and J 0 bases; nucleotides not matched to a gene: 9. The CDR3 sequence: CASSLKQGLAGGRSYNEQFF. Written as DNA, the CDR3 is TGCGCCAGCAGCTTAAAGCAGGGACTAGCGGGGGGTCGCTCCTACAATGAGCAGTTCTTC.

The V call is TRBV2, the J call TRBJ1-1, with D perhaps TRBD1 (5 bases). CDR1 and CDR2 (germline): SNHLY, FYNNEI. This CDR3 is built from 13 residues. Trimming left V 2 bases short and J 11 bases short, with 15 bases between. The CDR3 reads CASSEQGLLGAFF. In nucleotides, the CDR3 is TGTGCCAGCAGTGAACAGGGCCTACTGGGGGCTTTCTTT. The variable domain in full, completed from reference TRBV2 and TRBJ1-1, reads EPEVTQTPSHQVTQMGQEVILRCVPISNHLYFYWYRQILGQKVEFLVSFYNNEISEKSEIFDDQFSVERPDGSNFTLKIRSTKLEDSAMYFCASSEQGLLGAFFGQGTRLTVV.

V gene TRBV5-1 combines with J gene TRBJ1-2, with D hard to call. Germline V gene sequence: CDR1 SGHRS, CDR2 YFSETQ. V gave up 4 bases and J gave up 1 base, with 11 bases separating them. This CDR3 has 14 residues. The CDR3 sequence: CASSGMGLNYGYTF. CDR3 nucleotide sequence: TGCGCCAGCAGCGGTATGGGCCTTAACTATGGCTACACCTTC.

The CDR3 protein is CASSQQTNSPLHF. As DNA, the CDR3 is TGTGCCAGCAGCCAGCAGACTAATTCACCCCTCCACTTT. This chain uses TRBV3-1 (or the pseudogene TRBV3-2) with TRBJ1-6; no clear D gene. This CDR3 region has 13 residues. The V end was cut by 3 bases, the J end by 6 bases, with 6 bases between. The germline gives CDR1 LGHDT, CDR2 YNNKEL (reference sequence).

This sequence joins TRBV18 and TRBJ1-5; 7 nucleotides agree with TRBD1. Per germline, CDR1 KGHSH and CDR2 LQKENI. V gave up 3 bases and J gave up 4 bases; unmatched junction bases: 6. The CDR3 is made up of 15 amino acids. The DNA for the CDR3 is TGTGCCAGCTCACCGACAGGGTCCCCTAATCAGCCCCAGCATTTT. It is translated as CASSPTGSPNQPQHF.

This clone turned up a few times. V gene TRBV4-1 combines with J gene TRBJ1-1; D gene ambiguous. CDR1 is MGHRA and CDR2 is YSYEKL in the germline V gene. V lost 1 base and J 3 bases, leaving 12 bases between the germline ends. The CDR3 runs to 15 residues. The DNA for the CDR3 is TGCGCCAGCAGCCAAGGTGGGAGATTGGACACTGAAGCTTTCTTT. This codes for CASSQGGRLDTEAFF.